The clone carrying this T cell receptor (beta chain) was seen once. Its antigen remains unknown. Compared with germline, one end of the junction differs, possibly owing to a read error. This entry is derived from a study of Graves' ophthalmopathy and Graves' hyperthyroidism. Study-wide results and limits: Sensitivity reached roughly 88% and specificity about 80% for a 13-signature model separating ophthalmopathy from stable hyperthyroidism. Blood shared most expanded thyroid clonotypes above 0.001 frequency.

RNA served as the template for amplifying TCR beta CDR3 regions. The workflow started with a first-round RT-PCR run with HTBI primers and then moved on to a second-round multiplex PCR. TCRdb processed the multiplex PCR reads anew with MiXCR; each CDR3 protein has one entry. The table shows hundreds of thousands of distinct CDR3 sequences, with around 50% occurring only once. CDR3 length: 16 residues. Germline V gene lookup returns CDR1 SNHLY and CDR2 FYNNEI. The chain uses TRBV2 and TRBJ1-4; TRBD1 is a possible D gene (5 bases). The TCR comes from an adult man with Graves' ophthalmopathy. The specimen sequenced was peripheral blood. CDR3 loop: CASSSDTVATSEKLFF. DNA of the CDR3: TGTGCCAGCAGTTCGGACACCGTTGCAACTAGTGAAAAACTGTTTTTT. The whole variable domain, remainder taken from reference TRBV2 and TRBJ1-4, is EPEVTQTPSHQVTQMGQEVILRCVPISNHLYFYWYRQILGQKVEFLVSFYNNEISEKSEIFDDQFSVERPDGSNFTLKIRSTKLEDSAMYFCASSSDTVATSEKLFFGSGTQLSVL.